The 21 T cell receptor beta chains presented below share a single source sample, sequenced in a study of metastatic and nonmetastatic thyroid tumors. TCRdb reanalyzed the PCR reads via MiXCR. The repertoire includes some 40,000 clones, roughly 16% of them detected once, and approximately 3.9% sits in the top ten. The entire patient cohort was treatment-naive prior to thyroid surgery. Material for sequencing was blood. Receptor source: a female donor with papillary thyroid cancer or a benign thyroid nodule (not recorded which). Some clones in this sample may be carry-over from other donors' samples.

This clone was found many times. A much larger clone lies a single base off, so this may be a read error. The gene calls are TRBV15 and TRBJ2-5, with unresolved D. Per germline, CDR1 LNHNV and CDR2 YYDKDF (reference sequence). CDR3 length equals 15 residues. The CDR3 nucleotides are TGTGCCACCACCAGAGATGTTGGCAGCCAAGAGACCCAGTACTTC. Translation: CATTRDVGSQETQYF.

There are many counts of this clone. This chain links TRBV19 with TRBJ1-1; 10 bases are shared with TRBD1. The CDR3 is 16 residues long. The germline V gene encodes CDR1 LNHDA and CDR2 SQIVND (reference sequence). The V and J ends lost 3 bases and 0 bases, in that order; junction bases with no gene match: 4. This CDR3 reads CASSIRQGAMNTEAFF. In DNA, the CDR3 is TGTGCCAGTAGTATTAGACAGGGGGCGATGAACACTGAAGCTTTCTTT.

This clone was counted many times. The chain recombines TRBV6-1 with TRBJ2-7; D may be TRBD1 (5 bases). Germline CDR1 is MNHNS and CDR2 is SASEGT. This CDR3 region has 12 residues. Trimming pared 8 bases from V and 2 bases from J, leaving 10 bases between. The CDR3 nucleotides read TGTGCCAGCCAGGGCGGAGCCTACGAGCAGTACTTC. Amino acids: CASQGGAYEQYF.

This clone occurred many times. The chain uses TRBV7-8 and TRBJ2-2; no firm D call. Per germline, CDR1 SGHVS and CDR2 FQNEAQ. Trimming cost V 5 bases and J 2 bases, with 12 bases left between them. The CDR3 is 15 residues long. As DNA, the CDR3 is TGTGCCAGCAGCCCAGACATCCTAAACACCGGGGAGCTGTTTTTT. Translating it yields CASSPDILNTGELFF.

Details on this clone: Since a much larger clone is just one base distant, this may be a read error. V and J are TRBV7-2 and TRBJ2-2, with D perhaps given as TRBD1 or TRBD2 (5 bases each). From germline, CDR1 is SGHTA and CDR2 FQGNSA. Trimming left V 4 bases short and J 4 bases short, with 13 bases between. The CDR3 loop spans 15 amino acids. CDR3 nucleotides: TGTGCCAGCAGCTATGGACCAGGGAGCACCGGGGAGCTGTTTTTT. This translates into CASSYGPGSTGELFF.

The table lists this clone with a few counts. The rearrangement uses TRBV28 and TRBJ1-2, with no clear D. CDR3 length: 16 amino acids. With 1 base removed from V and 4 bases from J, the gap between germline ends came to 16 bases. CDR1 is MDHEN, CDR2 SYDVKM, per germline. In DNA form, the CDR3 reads TGTGCCAGCAGTTTATTTCGGTTCCTAAGGTTCTATGGCTACACCTTC. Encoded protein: CASSLFRFLRFYGYTF.

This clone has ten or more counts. CDR3 sequence (DNA): TGTGCCAGCAGCCTCGAGGGGGGGGCAAGCGAGCAGTACTTC. Translating gives CASSLEGGASEQYF. The chain is built from TRBV5-4 and TRBJ2-7; D is perhaps TRBD2 (7 bases). The CDR3 totals 14 residues. The V end was cut by 4 bases, the J end by 6 bases, with 17 bases between. Germline values: CDR1 SGHNT, CDR2 YYREEE (reference sequence).

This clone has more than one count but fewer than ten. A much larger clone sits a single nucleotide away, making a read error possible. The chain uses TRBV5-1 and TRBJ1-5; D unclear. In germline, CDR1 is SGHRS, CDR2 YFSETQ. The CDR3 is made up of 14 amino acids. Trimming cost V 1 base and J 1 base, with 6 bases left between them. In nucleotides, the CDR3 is TGCGCCAGCAGCTTGTATCCAAGCAATCAGCCCCAGCATTTT. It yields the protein CASSLYPSNQPQHF.

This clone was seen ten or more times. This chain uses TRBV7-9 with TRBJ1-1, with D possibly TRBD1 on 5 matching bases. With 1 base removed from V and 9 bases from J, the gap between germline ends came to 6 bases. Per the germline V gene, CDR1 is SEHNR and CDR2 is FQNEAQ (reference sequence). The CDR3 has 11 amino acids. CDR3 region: CASSLGGKAFF. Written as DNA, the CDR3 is TGTGCCAGCAGCTTAGGGGGCAAAGCTTTCTTT.

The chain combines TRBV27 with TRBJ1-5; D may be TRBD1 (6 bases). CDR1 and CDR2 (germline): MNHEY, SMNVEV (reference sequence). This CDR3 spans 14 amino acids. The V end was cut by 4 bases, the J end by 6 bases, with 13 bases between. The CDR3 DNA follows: TGTGCCAGCAGTTATGGGGGCATTGGTCAGCCCCAGCATTTT. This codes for CASSYGGIGQPQHF.

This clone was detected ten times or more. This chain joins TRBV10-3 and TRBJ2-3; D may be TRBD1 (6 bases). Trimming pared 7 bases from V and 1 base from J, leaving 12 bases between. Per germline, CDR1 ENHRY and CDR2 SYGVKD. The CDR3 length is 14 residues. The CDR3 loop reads CAITRTVRTDTQYF. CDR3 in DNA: TGTGCCATCACCCGGACAGTACGCACAGATACGCAGTATTTT.

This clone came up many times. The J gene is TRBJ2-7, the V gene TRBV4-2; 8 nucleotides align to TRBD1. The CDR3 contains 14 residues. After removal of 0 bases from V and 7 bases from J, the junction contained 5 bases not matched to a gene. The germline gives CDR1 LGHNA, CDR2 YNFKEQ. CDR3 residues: CASSQEQGVGEQYF. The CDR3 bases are TGTGCCAGCAGCCAAGAACAGGGGGTCGGGGAGCAGTACTTC.

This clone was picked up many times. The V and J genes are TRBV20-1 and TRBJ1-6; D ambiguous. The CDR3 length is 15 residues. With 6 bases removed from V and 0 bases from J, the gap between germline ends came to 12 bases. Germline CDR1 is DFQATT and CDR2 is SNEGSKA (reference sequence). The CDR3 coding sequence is TGCAGTGCCACAGACCGGAGCTCCTATAATTCACCCCTCCACTTT. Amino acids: CSATDRSSYNSPLHF.

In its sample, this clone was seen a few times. The CDR3 protein is CASRPTGWNTGELFF. The CDR3 DNA reads TGTGCCAGTAGACCGACAGGGTGGAACACCGGGGAGCTGTTTTTT. This rearrangement joins TRBV19 to TRBJ2-2, with 7 bases that match TRBD1. Germline loops: CDR1 LNHDA, CDR2 SQIVND (reference sequence). This CDR3 region has 15 residues. The trim removed 6 bases at V and 1 base at J, leaving 5 bases unmatched.

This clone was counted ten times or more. The CDR3 reads CSVAGTGGRTDTQYF. DNA of the CDR3: TGCAGCGTTGCAGGGACAGGGGGTCGCACAGATACGCAGTATTTT. The rearrangement links TRBV29-1 to TRBJ2-3, with 11 positions matching TRBD1. The CDR3 length is 15 residues. Germline trimming cut 4 bases from V and 1 base from J; bases unmatched to any gene: 4. Germline V gene data show CDR1 as SQVTM and CDR2 as ANQGSEA.

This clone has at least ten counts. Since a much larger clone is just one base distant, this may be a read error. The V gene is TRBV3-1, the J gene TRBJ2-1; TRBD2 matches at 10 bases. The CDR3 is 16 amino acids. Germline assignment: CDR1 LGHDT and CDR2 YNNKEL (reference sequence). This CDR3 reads CTSDTNLAGDGNEQFF. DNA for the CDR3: TGTACCAGCGACACTAATCTAGCGGGAGACGGTAATGAGCAGTTCTTC.

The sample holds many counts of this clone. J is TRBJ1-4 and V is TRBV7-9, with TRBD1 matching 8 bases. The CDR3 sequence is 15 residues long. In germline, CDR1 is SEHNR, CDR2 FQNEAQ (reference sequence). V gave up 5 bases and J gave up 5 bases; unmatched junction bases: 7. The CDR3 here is CASSVSGQGNEKLFF. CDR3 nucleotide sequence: TGTGCCAGCAGCGTAAGTGGACAGGGCAATGAAAAACTGTTTTTT.

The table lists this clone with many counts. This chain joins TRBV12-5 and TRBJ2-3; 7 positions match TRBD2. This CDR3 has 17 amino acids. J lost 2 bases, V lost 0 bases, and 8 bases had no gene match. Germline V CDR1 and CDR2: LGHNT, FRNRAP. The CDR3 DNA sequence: TGTGCTAGTGGTTTGGTACTAGAGCGGGACGTCACAGATACGCAGTATTTT. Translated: CASGLVLERDVTDTQYF.

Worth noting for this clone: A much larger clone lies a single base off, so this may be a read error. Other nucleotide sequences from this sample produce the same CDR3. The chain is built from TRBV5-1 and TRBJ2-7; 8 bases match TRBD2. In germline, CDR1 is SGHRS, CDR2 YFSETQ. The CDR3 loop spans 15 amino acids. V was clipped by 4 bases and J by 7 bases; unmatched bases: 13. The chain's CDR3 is CASSLAAAGGREQYF. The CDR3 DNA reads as TGCGCCAGCAGCCTTGCCGCGGCGGGGGGACGGGAGCAGTACTTC. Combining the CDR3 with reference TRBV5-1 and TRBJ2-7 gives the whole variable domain KAGVTQTPRYLIKTRGQQVTLSCSPISGHRSVSWYQQTPGQGLQFLFEYFSETQRNKGNFPGRFSGRQFSNSRSEMNVSTLELGDSALYLCASSLAAAGGREQYFGPGTRLTVT.

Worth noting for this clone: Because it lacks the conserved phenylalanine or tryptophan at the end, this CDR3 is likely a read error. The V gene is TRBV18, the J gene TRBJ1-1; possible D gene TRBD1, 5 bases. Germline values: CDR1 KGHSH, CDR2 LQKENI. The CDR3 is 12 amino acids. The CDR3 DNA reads TGCGCCAGCTCACCAGGGTTCACTGAAGCTTTCCTT. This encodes CASSPGFTEAFL.

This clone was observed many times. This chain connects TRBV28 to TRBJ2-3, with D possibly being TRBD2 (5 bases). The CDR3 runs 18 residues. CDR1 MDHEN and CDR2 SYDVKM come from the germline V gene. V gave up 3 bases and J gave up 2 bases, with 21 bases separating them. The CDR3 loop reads CASSFSLRLLSPTDTQYF. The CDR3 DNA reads TGTGCCAGCAGTTTCTCACTCAGACTACTCTCCCCCACAGATACGCAGTATTTT.